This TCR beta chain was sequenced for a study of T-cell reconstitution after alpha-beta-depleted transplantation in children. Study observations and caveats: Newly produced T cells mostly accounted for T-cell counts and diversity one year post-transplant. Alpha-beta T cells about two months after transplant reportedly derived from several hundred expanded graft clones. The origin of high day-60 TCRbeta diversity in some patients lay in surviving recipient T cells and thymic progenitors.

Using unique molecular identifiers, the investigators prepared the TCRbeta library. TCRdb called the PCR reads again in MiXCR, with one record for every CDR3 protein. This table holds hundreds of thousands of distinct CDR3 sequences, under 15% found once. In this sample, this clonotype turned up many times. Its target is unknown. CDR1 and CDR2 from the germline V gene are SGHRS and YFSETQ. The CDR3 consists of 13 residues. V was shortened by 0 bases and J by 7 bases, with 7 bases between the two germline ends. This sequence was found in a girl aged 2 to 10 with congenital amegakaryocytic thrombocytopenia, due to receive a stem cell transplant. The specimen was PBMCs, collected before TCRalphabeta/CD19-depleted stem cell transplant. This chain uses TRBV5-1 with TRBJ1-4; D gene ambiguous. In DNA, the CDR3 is TGCGCCAGCAGCTTGGGCGACCGTGAAAAACTGTTTTTT. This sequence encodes CASSLGDREKLFF.